The source of this T cell receptor (beta chain) is a study of T-cell reconstitution after alpha-beta-depleted transplantation in children. General study results and limits: Newly made T cells mostly supplied T-cell counts and diversity one year after transplant. Expanded clones from the graft, numbering several hundred, reportedly supplied alpha-beta T cells about two months after transplant. Day-60 TCRbeta diversity that was high in some patients was derived from surviving recipient T cells and thymic progenitors.

This clonotype occurred a few times. Its target is not known. Using unique molecular identifiers, the investigators prepared the TCRbeta library. TCRdb processed the PCR reads anew with MiXCR; each CDR3 protein has one entry. The sample has approximately 800,000 distinct CDR3 sequences, roughly 15% seen once. The CDR3 sequence is 15 residues long. Germline CDR1 reads MGHRA; CDR2 reads YSYEKL. The junction had 6 bases not matched to a gene; V was cut back by 1 base and J by 10 bases. This sequence joins TRBV4-1 and TRBJ2-2, with 10 positions matching TRBD2. The clonotype was recovered from a male patient between 5 and 17 years old who had a stem cell transplant for acute lymphoblastic leukemia, so the T cells may come from the graft donor. The material was PBMCs, mostly from graft donor cells, obtained 360 days after TCRalphabeta/CD19-depleted stem cell transplant. Here the CDR3 DNA reads TGCGCCAGCAGCCAAGTAGGAACTAGCGGGGAGGAGCTGTTTTTT. Its protein product is CASSQVGTSGEELFF.